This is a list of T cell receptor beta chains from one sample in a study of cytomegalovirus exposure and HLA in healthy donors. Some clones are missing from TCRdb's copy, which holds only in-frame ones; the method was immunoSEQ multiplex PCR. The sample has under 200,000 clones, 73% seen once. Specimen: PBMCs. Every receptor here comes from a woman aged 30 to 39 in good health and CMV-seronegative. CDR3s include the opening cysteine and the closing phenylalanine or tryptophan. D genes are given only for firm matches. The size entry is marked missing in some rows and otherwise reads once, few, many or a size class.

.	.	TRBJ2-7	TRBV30	CAWSGGPYEQYF	TGTGCCTGGAGCGGGGGGCCCTACGAGCAGTACTTC
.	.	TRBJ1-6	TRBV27	CASYRNSPLHF	TGTGCCAGCTATAGAAATTCACCCCTCCACTTT
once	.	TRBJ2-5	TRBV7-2	CASSFQAGMQETQYF	TGTGCCAGCAGCTTCCAAGCAGGGATGCAAGAGACCCAGTACTTC
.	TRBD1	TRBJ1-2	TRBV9	CASSPLGQAAYGYTF	TGTGCCAGCAGCCCGCTGGGACAGGCCGCCTATGGCTACACCTTC
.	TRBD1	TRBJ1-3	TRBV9	CASSLDRAGNTIYF	TGTGCCAGCAGCCTCGACAGGGCTGGAAACACCATATATTTT
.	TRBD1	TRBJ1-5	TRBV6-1	CASSEVPRGRGGQPQHF	TGTGCCAGCAGTGAAGTGCCTAGGGGGCGAGGAGGTCAGCCCCAGCATTTT
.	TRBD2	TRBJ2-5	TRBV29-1	CSVEVVAGGPGVWETQYF	TGCAGCGTTGAAGTCGTAGCGGGGGGGCCCGGAGTTTGGGAGACCCAGTACTTC
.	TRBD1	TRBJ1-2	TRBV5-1	CASSRGQGGDGYTF	TGCGCCAGCAGCAGGGGACAGGGTGGCGATGGCTACACCTTC
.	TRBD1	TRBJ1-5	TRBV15	CATSRGDRGGNQPQHF	TGTGCCACCAGCAGAGGAGACAGGGGGGGCAATCAGCCCCAGCATTTT
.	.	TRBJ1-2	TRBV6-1	CASSVSDYGYTF	TGTGCCAGCAGTGTCAGTGACTATGGCTACACCTTC
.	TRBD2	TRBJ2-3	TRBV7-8	CASSQGGTHRRDTQYF	TGTGCCAGCAGCCAGGGAGGGACCCATCGTCGGGATACGCAGTATTTT
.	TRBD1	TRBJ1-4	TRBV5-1	CASSPGQGTPATNEKLFF	TGCGCCAGCAGCCCGGGACAGGGAACCCCTGCAACTAATGAAAAACTGTTTTTT
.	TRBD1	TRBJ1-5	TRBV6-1	CASNLDRDQPQHF	TGTGCCAGCAATCTAGACAGGGATCAGCCCCAGCATTTT
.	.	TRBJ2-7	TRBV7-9	CASSFIDTLGYEQYF	TGTGCCAGCAGCTTCATAGACACCCTTGGGTACGAGCAGTACTTC
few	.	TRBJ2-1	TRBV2	CASRVRGGPYNEQFF	TGTGCCAGCAGGGTACGGGGAGGACCCTACAATGAGCAGTTCTTC
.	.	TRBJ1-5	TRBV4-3	CASSQDLTRRNQPQHF	TGCGCCAGCAGCCAAGATCTGACAAGACGCAATCAGCCCCAGCATTTT
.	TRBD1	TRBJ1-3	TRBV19	CASSYGTGSGNTIYF	TGTGCCAGTAGTTACGGGACAGGGTCTGGAAACACCATATATTTT
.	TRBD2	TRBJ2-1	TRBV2	CASTIQGLAGGQEQFF	TGTGCCAGCACGATTCAGGGACTAGCGGGAGGTCAGGAGCAGTTCTTC
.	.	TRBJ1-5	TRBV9	CASSVAGFGSMWVRGLQPQHF	TGTGCCAGCAGCGTAGCCGGCTTCGGGTCGATGTGGGTACGCGGACTTCAGCCCCAGCATTTT
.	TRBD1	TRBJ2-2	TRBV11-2	CASSKDRVNTGELFF	TGTGCCAGCAGCAAGGACAGGGTGAACACCGGGGAGCTGTTTTTT
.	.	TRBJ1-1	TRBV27	CASSLMSGGLSVTEAFF	TGTGCCAGCAGTTTAATGAGTGGAGGACTCTCGGTCACTGAAGCTTTCTTT
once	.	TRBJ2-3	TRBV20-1	CSAGQGLTQYF	TGCAGTGCTGGGCAAGGCCTAACGCAGTATTTT
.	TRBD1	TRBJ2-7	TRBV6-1	CASRGQGAYEQYF	TGTGCCAGCAGGGGACAGGGGGCTTACGAGCAGTACTTC
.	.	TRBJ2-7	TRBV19	CASSIFRQGSYEQYF	TGTGCCAGTAGTATTTTCCGCCAGGGCTCCTACGAGCAGTACTTC
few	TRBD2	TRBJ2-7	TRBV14	CASSQVGGDHEQYF	TGTGCCAGCAGCCAAGTCGGGGGGGACCACGAGCAGTACTTC
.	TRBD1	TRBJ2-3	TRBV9	CATAQGTTDTQYF	TGTGCCACAGCACAGGGGACCACAGATACGCAGTATTTT
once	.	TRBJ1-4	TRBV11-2	CASSLGRFPTNEKLFF	TGTGCCAGCAGCTTAGGGAGATTTCCAACTAATGAAAAACTGTTTTTT
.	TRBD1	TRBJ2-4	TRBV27	CASSNTGTVSIQYF	TGTGCCAGCAGCAATACCGGGACAGTGAGCATTCAGTACTTC
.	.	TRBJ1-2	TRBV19	CASSTHGNYGYTF	TGTGCCAGTAGTACCCACGGTAACTATGGCTACACCTTC
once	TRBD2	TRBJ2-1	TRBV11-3	CASSLDRISGNRGEQFF	TGTGCCAGCAGCTTAGATCGCATTAGCGGGAATAGGGGTGAGCAGTTCTTC
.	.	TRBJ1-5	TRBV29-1	CSADPGGNQPQHF	TGCAGCGCCGATCCGGGGGGCAATCAGCCCCAGCATTTT
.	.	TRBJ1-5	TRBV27	CASSGDTYSNQPQHF	TGTGCCAGCAGTGGGGACACCTATAGCAATCAGCCCCAGCATTTT
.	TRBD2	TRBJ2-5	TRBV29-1	CSGTGLAGWETQYF	TGCAGCGGGACGGGACTAGCGGGGTGGGAGACCCAGTACTTC
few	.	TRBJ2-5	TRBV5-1	CASSLGGGETQYF	TGCGCCAGCAGCTTAGGAGGCGGGGAGACCCAGTACTTC
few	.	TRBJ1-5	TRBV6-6	CASSYSQNQPQHF	TGTGCCAGCAGTTACTCGCAGAATCAGCCCCAGCATTTT
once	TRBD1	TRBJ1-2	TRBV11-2	CASRPGQGKRRGGYTF	TGTGCCAGCAGGCCGGGACAGGGGAAACGAAGAGGTGGCTACACCTTC
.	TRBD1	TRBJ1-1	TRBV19	CASSIEPGQGVTEAFF	TGTGCCAGTAGTATTGAACCGGGACAGGGGGTGACTGAAGCTTTCTTT
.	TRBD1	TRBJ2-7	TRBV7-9	CASSLRDRGYEQYF	TGTGCCAGCAGCCTGAGGGACAGGGGGTACGAGCAGTACTTC